A single T cell receptor (beta chain) is shown here with its context. The entry originates in a study of cytomegalovirus exposure and HLA in healthy donors. The protocol was immunoSEQ multiplex PCR, while the TCRdb copy is restricted to in-frame clones and leaves out a portion. Among about 360,000 clones listed, approximately 90% were seen once. This receptor was obtained from a woman younger than 35 in good health and CMV-seronegative. What was sequenced was PBMCs.

The CDR3 reads CASSLVGSRAEAFF. DNA for the CDR3: TGTGCCAGCAGCTTAGTAGGTAGCAGGGCTGAAGCTTTCTTT. The V gene is TRBV11-2, the J gene TRBJ1-1; perhaps TRBD1 as D (5 bases). Trimming took off 1 base at V and 6 bases at J, with 12 bases between the two ends. Germline V lookup: CDR1 SGHAT, CDR2 FQNNGV. The CDR3 totals 14 residues.